These T cell receptor beta chains were read from a single sample in a study of cytomegalovirus exposure and HLA in healthy donors. The data were produced by immunoSEQ multiplex PCR, yet TCRdb's version contains in-frame clones alone and is incomplete. The data show some 150,000 clones, approximately 79% seen once. The sample consisted of PBMCs. These receptors originate from a man aged 35-49 years in good health and CMV-seronegative. Each CDR3 is given with its conserved first and last residue. The D gene is left open where the match is weak. Clone size is not always given. Where it is, it says once, few, many or a class for expanded clones.

J | size | D | V | DNA | CDR3
TRBJ2-7 | . | TRBD1 | TRBV18 | TGTGCCAGCTCCCGGGACAGCTCCTACGAGCAGTACTTC | CASSRDSSYEQYF
TRBJ2-7 | . | TRBD1 | TRBV14 | TGTGCCAGCAGCCAAGGGACAGGGGGCCAGAAGCAGTACTTC | CASSQGTGGQKQYF
TRBJ1-2 | once | . | TRBV4-1 | TGCGCCAGCAGCCAATTTGCAACAGAAGCCTCCGATGGCTACACCTTC | CASSQFATEASDGYTF
TRBJ2-1 | . | TRBD2 | TRBV15 | TGTGCCACCAGCAGGTGGGGAAAGCGGGAGGGCGGATTCTTC | CATSRWGKREGGFF
TRBJ2-7 | . | . | TRBV6-6 | TGTGCCAGCAGCCTTTTCCCCGACAGATACGAGCAGTACTTC | CASSLFPDRYEQYF
TRBJ2-1 | . | . | TRBV27 | TGTGCCAGCAGTTTTGGATCTAGTTTTGAGCAGTTCTTC | CASSFGSSFEQFF
TRBJ2-7 | . | . | TRBV6-1 | TGTGCCAGCAAAATTCCGGGAGTGGGCGAGCAGTACTTC | CASKIPGVGEQYF
TRBJ2-7 | . | . | TRBV11-3 | TGTGCCAGCAGCTCGGAGCGAAGCCACGAGCAGTACTTC | CASSSERSHEQYF
TRBJ2-1 | . | . | TRBV7-2 | TGTGCCAGCAGCCTAGGGCTTGAGGGTGGAGAGTTCTTC | CASSLGLEGGEFF
TRBJ2-7 | . | TRBD1 | TRBV7-8 | TGTGCCAGCAGCTTAGTATTAGGGACAGCCGCCTACGAGCAGTACTTC | CASSLVLGTAAYEQYF
TRBJ2-1 | . | . | TRBV2 | TGTGCCAGCAGTGAATTCACCAGCTCCTACAATGAGCAGTTCTTC | CASSEFTSSYNEQFF
TRBJ2-1 | . | TRBD2 | TRBV19 | TGTGCCAGTAGAGTATGGCGGACTAGCGGGAATGAGCAGTTCTTC | CASRVWRTSGNEQFF
TRBJ2-5 | . | TRBD1 | TRBV2 | TGTGCCAGCAATTTAAGGGGGCGGACAGAGACCCAGTACTTC | CASNLRGRTETQYF
TRBJ2-3 | . | . | TRBV20-1 | TGCAGTGCTGGAGCTGCAGATACGCAGTATTTT | CSAGAADTQYF
TRBJ2-7 | . | TRBD2 | TRBV7-2 | TGTGCCAGCAGCTTAATGACTAGCGGTTCCTACGAGCAGTACTTC | CASSLMTSGSYEQYF
TRBJ2-3 | few | . | TRBV5-1 | TGCGCCAGCAGCTTGGCACTAGCTACAGATACGCAGTATTTT | CASSLALATDTQYF
TRBJ1-5 | . | TRBD1 | TRBV28 | TGTGCCAGCAGTTACCCCGGGACAGGGGGCTTTGGCAATCAGCCCCAGCATTTT | CASSYPGTGGFGNQPQHF
TRBJ2-5 | . | TRBD1 | TRBV7-9 | TGTGCCAGCAGCTATGGGACAGGCCAAGAGACCCAGTACTTC | CASSYGTGQETQYF
TRBJ2-5 | . | TRBD1 | TRBV19 | TGTGCCAGTAGTCCGTGGACAGGGAAGACCCAGTACTTC | CASSPWTGKTQYF
TRBJ2-3 | . | . | TRBV9 | TGTGCCAGCAGTTCGGTCTCCACAGATACGCAGTATTTT | CASSSVSTDTQYF
TRBJ1-4 | . | TRBD1 | TRBV6-5 | TGTGCCAGCAGTTCACAGGGGTTAAATGAAAAACTGTTTTTT | CASSSQGLNEKLFF
TRBJ1-2 | . | TRBD1 | TRBV6-5 | TGTGCCAGCAGCAGGACAGGGGGCTATGGCTACACCTTC | CASSRTGGYGYTF
TRBJ1-2 | . | . | TRBV25-1 | TGTGCCAGCAGTCGAGAAGGACTTAACTATGGCTACACCTTC | CASSREGLNYGYTF
TRBJ2-2 | . | TRBD1 | TRBV7-9 | TGTGCCAGCAGCGTGGACAGGCAGAACACCGGGGAGCTGTTTTTT | CASSVDRQNTGELFF
TRBJ1-1 | few | . | TRBV28 | TGTGCCAGCAGTTACGGGGGGAGCGCTGAAGCTTTCTTT | CASSYGGSAEAFF
TRBJ2-2 | few | TRBD1 | TRBV7-7 | TGTGCTAGCAGCCGGAGCACCGACAGGGAGTCCACCGGGGAGCTGTTTTTT | CASSRSTDRESTGELFF
TRBJ2-7 | . | . | TRBV7-6 | TGTGCCAGCAGCTCTTACCCGGGATACGAGCAGTACTTC | CASSSYPGYEQYF
TRBJ2-7 | . | TRBD2 | TRBV30 | TGTGCCTGGAGAACCGGGACTAGCGGCACCTACGAGCAGTACTTC | CAWRTGTSGTYEQYF
TRBJ2-1 | . | . | TRBV7-5 | TGTGCCAGAAGCCTCAGGACTAGCGATTATGAGCAGTTCTTC | CARSLRTSDYEQFF
TRBJ2-2 | . | . | TRBV7-2 | TGTGCCAGCAGCTTCCAGGGAGGCACCGGGGAGCTGTTTTTT | CASSFQGGTGELFF
TRBJ2-7 | . | . | TRBV5-4 | TGTGCCAGCAGACAGAGCACAAGCACCTACGAGCAGTACTTC | CASRQSTSTYEQYF
TRBJ1-2 | . | TRBD1 | TRBV6-1 | TGTGCCAGCAGTGCCACGACGACAGGGGCCTATGGCTACACCTTC | CASSATTTGAYGYTF
TRBJ2-3 | . | TRBD2 | TRBV7-8 | TGTGCCAGCAGCTTCGGCTCGGGAGGACCCACAGATACGCAGTATTTT | CASSFGSGGPTDTQYF
TRBJ2-1 | once | TRBD2 | TRBV12-5 | TGTGCTAGTGGTTTGGCATCGAGTAGCGGGGGGTTCTTC | CASGLASSSGGFF
TRBJ2-7 | . | . | TRBV5-6 | TGTGCCAGCAGCGCCTCCGGGACATACTCCTACGAGCAGTACTTC | CASSASGTYSYEQYF
TRBJ2-4 | . | . | TRBV5-4 | TGTGCCAGCAGCCTCCCGGGAGACAACAGTCAGTACTTC | CASSLPGDNSQYF
TRBJ2-2 | . | TRBD2 | TRBV28 | TGTGCCAGCAGTTCGCTAGCGGACACCGGGGAGCTGTTTTTT | CASSSLADTGELFF
TRBJ1-2 | . | . | TRBV27 | TGTGCCAGCAGTTTAGTTCAGGGAGGGTCGGATGGCTACACCTTC | CASSLVQGGSDGYTF
TRBJ2-7 | . | TRBD2 | TRBV4-1 | TGCGCCAGCAGCCAAGATTGGGGGAACAGCGGGAACTCCTACGAGCAGTACTTC | CASSQDWGNSGNSYEQYF
TRBJ1-1 | once | . | TRBV27 | TGTGCCAGCAGTTCCCGGTCGTCCCCGAACACTGAAGCTTTCTTT | CASSSRSSPNTEAFF
TRBJ2-2 | . | . | TRBV4-3 | TGCGCCAGCAGCCAAGAAGAGGCCACCGGGGAGCTGTTTTTT | CASSQEEATGELFF
TRBJ2-5 | . | . | TRBV18 | TGTGCCAGCTCACTTAACATACAACGCCAAGAGACCCAGTACTTC | CASSLNIQRQETQYF
TRBJ2-1 | . | TRBD1 | TRBV19 | TGTGCCAGTAGTATATACAGGGGGACGAATGAGCAGTTCTTC | CASSIYRGTNEQFF
TRBJ1-5 | . | . | TRBV15 | TGTGCCACCAGCAGAGATCAAAGGGGAGGTACTCAGCCCCAGCATTTT | CATSRDQRGGTQPQHF
TRBJ2-3 | . | . | TRBV2 | TGTGCCAGCAGCGCATTGAGGGATACGCAGTATTTT | CASSALRDTQYF
TRBJ2-1 | . | TRBD2 | TRBV7-9 | TGTGCCAGCAGCCCCAGACTAGCGGGAGCTAATGAGCAGTTCTTC | CASSPRLAGANEQFF
TRBJ2-2 | . | . | TRBV5-4 | TGTGCCAGCAGCCCGGGACTCAGGAATAAGAACACCGGGGAGCTGTTTTTT | CASSPGLRNKNTGELFF
TRBJ2-5 | . | TRBD1 | TRBV10-3 | TGTGCCCCCGGGATAAAATGGCCCGGGACAGAAGTCCGCGAGACCCAGTACTTC | CAPGIKWPGTEVRETQYF
TRBJ2-7 | . | TRBD2 | TRBV25-1 | TGTGCCAGCAGTGAATATACCCGAGCGGGAGGGGTCTACGAGCAGTACTTC | CASSEYTRAGGVYEQYF
TRBJ2-1 | once | TRBD2 | TRBV7-9 | TGTGCCAGCAGCTTCGGACTAGCGGGAGTCAATGAGCAGTTCTTC | CASSFGLAGVNEQFF
TRBJ2-7 | . | TRBD1 | TRBV28 | TGTGCCAGCACCCTACACAGGGGGCGCTACGAGCAGTACTTC | CASTLHRGRYEQYF
TRBJ1-5 | . | . | TRBV7-8 | TGTGCCAGCAGCTCGGGTAGCAATCAACCCCAGCATTTT | CASSSGSNQPQHF
TRBJ2-6 | . | . | TRBV5-1 | TGCGCCAGCAGCCAATTGTCCGGGGCCAACGTCCTGACTTTC | CASSQLSGANVLTF
TRBJ2-7 | . | TRBD1 | TRBV14 | TGTGCCAGCAGCCAAGAGTCGGACAGGGTCTCCTATGAGCAGTACTTC | CASSQESDRVSYEQYF
TRBJ2-7 | once | . | TRBV25-1 | TGTGCCAGCAATGACAGCCCGATGCGGGAGCAGTACTTC | CASNDSPMREQYF
TRBJ2-1 | . | . | TRBV14 | TGTGCCAGCAGCCCCGTGGCGGGGAGCTCCTACAATGAGCAGTTCTTC | CASSPVAGSSYNEQFF
TRBJ2-7 | . | . | TRBV27 | TGTGCCAGCAGTTCCTTGAGCTCCTACGAGCAGTACTTC | CASSSLSSYEQYF
TRBJ2-3 | . | TRBD1 | TRBV7-2 | TGTGCCAGCAGCCCCCGACAGGGGGGTAGCACAGATACGCAGTATTTT | CASSPRQGGSTDTQYF
TRBJ1-3 | . | . | TRBV28 | TGTGCCAGCAGTTTTCGCAGCTCTGGAAACACCATATATTTT | CASSFRSSGNTIYF